Each of the 20 T cell receptor beta chains below was sequenced from the same sample in a study of blood T cell repertoires in COVID-19. Here immunoSEQ multiplex PCR was the method, and the copy in TCRdb shows in-frame clones only, minus some. The table includes over 15,000 clones, about 85% detected once. Sequencing input: peripheral blood. Receptors originate from an older man with acute or convalescent COVID-19.

The gene calls are TRBV6-5 and TRBJ2-7; possible D gene TRBD1, 6 bases. CDR1 and CDR2 (germline): MNHEY, SVGAGI. Trimming left V 7 bases short and J 1 base short, with 14 bases between. The CDR3 contains 14 residues. The CDR3 region is CASTLDRQSYEQYF. CDR3 nucleotides: TGTGCCAGCACCCTGGACAGACAATCCTACGAGCAGTACTTC.

V gene TRBV15 combines with J gene TRBJ1-1; D possibly corresponds to TRBD1 (5 bases). This CDR3 is 16 amino acids long. The germline CDR1 and CDR2 sequences are LNHNV and YYDKDF (reference sequence). Trimming shortened V by 3 bases and J by 3 bases, and 17 bases separated the two germline ends. CDR3 coding DNA: TGTGCCACCAGCAGGGGCCAGGGTTTCGGGCACACTGAAGCTTTCTTT. Protein: CATSRGQGFGHTEAFF.

The chain links TRBV5-1 to TRBJ1-5; D may be TRBD1 (6 bases). The CDR3 has 15 amino acids. Per the germline V gene, CDR1 is SGHRS and CDR2 is YFSETQ. Trimming pared 4 bases from V and 0 bases from J, leaving 11 bases between. The CDR3 DNA reads TGCGCCAGCAGCCCTGAGGACAGTAGCAATCAGCCCCAGCATTTT. It encodes CASSPEDSSNQPQHF.

CDR3 residues: CASSFLQGREQFF. The DNA of the CDR3 is TGTGCCAGCAGCTTTTTACAGGGGCGCGAGCAGTTCTTC. V is TRBV11-2 and J is TRBJ2-1; 7 nucleotides align to TRBD1. CDR1 and CDR2 from the germline V gene are SGHAT and FQNNGV. Trimming cost V 3 bases and J 10 bases; bases outside gene matches: 6. CDR3 length: 13 residues.

The chain joins TRBV3-1 (or the pseudogene TRBV3-2) to TRBJ1-3, with D hard to call. The germline CDR1 and CDR2 sequences are LGHDT and YNNKEL (reference sequence). This CDR3 is 15 amino acids long. V lost 1 base to trimming and J lost 0 bases, with 7 bases between them. The CDR3: CASSQGSRSGNTIYF. CDR3 in DNA: TGTGCCAGCAGCCAAGGGAGCCGCTCTGGAAACACCATATATTTT.

The chain carries TRBV11-2 and TRBJ2-1; D not certain. CDR1 is SGHAT, CDR2 FQNNGV, per germline. The V and J ends lost 2 bases and 5 bases respectively, with 7 bases between them. The CDR3 loop spans 13 amino acids. CDR3 in amino acids: CASSLSLNNEQFF. The CDR3 nucleotides read TGTGCCAGCAGCTTATCACTAAACAATGAGCAGTTCTTC. Based on the CDR3 plus reference TRBV11-2 and TRBJ2-1, the full variable domain is EAGVAQSPRYKIIEKRQSVAFWCNPISGHATLYWYQQILGQGPKLLIQFQNNGVVDDSQLPKDRFSAERLKGVDSTLKIQPAKLEDSAVYLCASSLSLNNEQFFGPGTRLTVL.

The chain uses TRBV7-9 and TRBJ1-1; D uncertain. This CDR3 contains 14 residues. The germline gives CDR1 SEHNR, CDR2 FQNEAQ (reference sequence). Trimming removed 7 bases from V and 3 bases from J, with 15 bases in between. The CDR3 region has the DNA TGTGCCAGCACCCGTGCGTTTCAAGACACTGAAGCTTTCTTT. Residues: CASTRAFQDTEAFF.

The CDR3 nucleotides are TGTGCCAGCAGCTTGGAGGGGCAGGCCAAGAATGAGCAGTTCTTC. This sequence encodes CASSLEGQAKNEQFF. The chain combines TRBV5-4 with TRBJ2-1; tentatively, D is TRBD1 (5 bases). Germline loops: CDR1 SGHNT, CDR2 YYREEE (reference sequence). The CDR3 consists of 15 residues. Trimming took off 0 bases at V and 7 bases at J, with 14 bases between the two ends.

The chain couples TRBV11-3 to TRBJ1-1; D might be TRBD1 (5 bases). V was pared by 1 base and J by 4 bases, with 10 bases between. The CDR3 is 14 residues long. Germline CDR1 reads SGHNT; CDR2 reads YENEEA. The CDR3 spells CASSLGGAGTEAFF. The CDR3 bases are TGTGCCAGCAGCTTAGGTGGGGCAGGCACTGAAGCTTTCTTT. Drawing the rest from reference TRBV11-3 and TRBJ1-1, the complete variable domain is EAGVVQSPRYKIIEKKQPVAFWCNPISGHNTLYWYLQNLGQGPELLIRYENEEAVDDSQLPKDRFSAERLKGVDSTLKIQPAELGDSAVYLCASSLGGAGTEAFFGQGTRLTVV.

This chain connects TRBV7-9 to TRBJ1-1; 7 bases fit TRBD1. CDR3 length equals 15 residues. With V trimmed by 5 bases and J by 4 bases, 10 bases remained unmatched. The germline gives CDR1 SEHNR, CDR2 FQNEAQ (reference sequence). The CDR3 sequence is CASSPTGTRVTEAFF. The CDR3 coding sequence is TGTGCCAGCAGCCCGACAGGGACTAGGGTCACTGAAGCTTTCTTT.

The chain employs TRBV18 and TRBJ2-3; tentatively, D is TRBD1 (6 bases). The CDR3 extends over 14 amino acids. Germline CDR1 is KGHSH and CDR2 is LQKENI. Deletions cut 0 bases from V and 6 bases from J, with 10 bases between. The CDR3: CASSPPAGDDTQYF. CDR3 nucleotides: TGTGCCAGCTCACCACCTGCAGGGGATGATACGCAGTATTTT.

The chain's CDR3 is CASSEGVGELFF. Written as DNA, the CDR3 is TGTGCCAGCAGTGAAGGCGTCGGGGAGCTGTTTTTT. The rearrangement uses TRBV6-1 and TRBJ2-2; D uncertain. CDR3 size: 12 residues. V was pared by 1 base and J by 7 bases, with 4 bases between. Germline values: CDR1 MNHNS, CDR2 SASEGT.

The CDR3 DNA reads as TGTGCCAGCTCACCACCTAGCGGGACAGATACGCAGTATTTT. This gives the protein CASSPPSGTDTQYF. V and J are TRBV18 and TRBJ2-3; TRBD2 matches at 7 bases. The ends lost 0 bases at V and 3 bases at J; junction bases unmatched: 0. CDR1 is KGHSH, CDR2 LQKENI, per germline. CDR3 size: 14 residues.

The chain couples TRBV5-1 to TRBJ2-3; 11 nucleotides line up with TRBD2. The CDR3 contains 19 residues. From germline, CDR1 is SGHRS and CDR2 YFSETQ. Losses at the gene ends were 0 bases for V and 1 base for J; bases not matched to a gene: 10. The CDR3 region is CASSLGLAGGFEGTDTQYF. Here the CDR3 DNA reads TGCGCCAGCAGCTTGGGCCTAGCGGGAGGATTTGAGGGCACAGATACGCAGTATTTT.

This sequence joins TRBV3-1 (or the pseudogene TRBV3-2) and TRBJ2-7, with TRBD2 matching over 13 bases. The CDR3 has 16 amino acids. V lost 4 bases, J lost 2 bases, and 5 bases stayed unmatched. Per the germline V gene, CDR1 is LGHDT and CDR2 is YNNKEL (reference sequence). The CDR3: CASSLGTSGTAYEQYF. CDR3 DNA sequence: TGTGCCAGCAGCCTAGGGACTAGCGGGACCGCCTACGAGCAGTACTTC.

The genes are TRBV11-1 and TRBJ1-5; no clear D. CDR3 size: 13 residues. V lost 3 bases to trimming and J lost 5 bases, with 8 bases between them. Germline CDR1 SGHAT, CDR2 FQDESV (reference sequence). The CDR3 protein is CASSLTADQPQHF. The DNA of the CDR3 is TGTGCCAGCAGCTTGACGGCGGATCAGCCCCAGCATTTT.

This clone occurred once. This chain connects TRBV21-1 to TRBJ1-6; whether TRBD1, the table's D call, matches the DNA was not checked. TRBV21-1 is a pseudogene locus. The CDR3 is made up of 17 amino acids. DNA for the CDR3: TGTGCCAGCAGCAAAGCGCTTGAGTCAGGGATTAATTCACCCCTCCACTTT. Protein product: CASSKALESGINSPLHF.

V and J are TRBV19 and TRBJ2-7; 7 bases align to TRBD1. Unmatched junction bases numbered 0, after V lost 3 bases and J lost 4 bases. Germline CDR1 LNHDA, CDR2 SQIVND (reference sequence). This CDR3 comprises 12 residues. The CDR3 sequence is CASSMGQYEQYF. The CDR3 DNA reads as TGTGCCAGTAGTATGGGACAGTACGAGCAGTACTTC.

The V and J genes are TRBV6-7 and TRBJ1-1; 7 bases align to TRBD1. TRBV6-7 qualifies as an ORF whose function is uncertain. CDR3 length: 18 residues. The ends lost 8 bases at V and 0 bases at J; junction bases unmatched: 18. CDR3 region: CASLPRKTWGQLNTEAFF. The CDR3 nucleotides are TGTGCCAGCCTACCTCGCAAAACCTGGGGACAGTTGAACACTGAAGCTTTCTTT.

The genes are TRBV11-2 and TRBJ2-6, with TRBD1 as a possible D gene (6 bases). CDR1 and CDR2 (germline): SGHAT, FQNNGV. Trimming left V 1 base short and J 4 bases short, with 14 bases between. The CDR3 is 17 residues long. This chain's CDR3 is CASSLGEQGGGANVLTF. Here the CDR3 DNA reads TGTGCCAGCAGCTTAGGCGAACAGGGTGGAGGGGCCAACGTCCTGACTTTC.